The present entry profiles one TCR beta chain with its context. What it binds is not known. Time point indicated: blood 2 weeks post-SBRT. Regarding treatment: 15 Gy SBRT to primary tumor, nephrectomy 4 weeks later. Blood was sampled at baseline, 2 weeks and 4 weeks after SBRT. The data are from a study of radiation and T cells in renal cell carcinoma. Study-level results: Top tumor clonotypes rose in blood 2 weeks post-radiation, then contracted. No pretreatment tumor biopsies were available for baseline clonotypes.

Clones were sequenced by immunoSEQ multiplex PCR, and TCRdb holds only the in-frame ones, with some missing. The repertoire holds tens of thousands of clones, with about 80% as singletons. The material sequenced was blood, taken from a patient whose treatment included radiotherapy and nephrectomy. The sequence was obtained from a woman between 65 and 79 years old with renal cell carcinoma.

CDR3 in DNA: TGCGCCAGCAGCTTGCTGGGACAGGACTATGGCTACACCTTC. Translated, it gives CASSLLGQDYGYTF. This chain connects TRBV5-1 to TRBJ1-2, with 8 bases aligning to TRBD1. CDR3 size: 14 residues. Unmatched junction bases numbered 2, after V lost 1 base and J lost 3 bases. Per germline, CDR1 SGHRS and CDR2 YFSETQ.